This entry concerns a single TCR beta chain. The sample originates from a study of CD8+ T cells in alopecia areata. On the study more broadly: Tofacitinib lasted 6 to 18 months, then 6 months off drug. Severity among treated patients was scored by the percentage of scalp area affected.

The sample's treatment: oral pan-JAK inhibitor, 5-10 mg twice daily. Peripheral blood and lesional scalp punch biopsies came from alopecia areata patients. CDR3 length: 13 residues. Germline V CDR1 and CDR2: SQVTM, ANQGSEA. V lost 7 bases, J lost 2 bases, and 12 bases lay in between. The sequencing template was cDNA reverse transcribed from extracted RNA. Some clones are missing from TCRdb's copy, which holds only in-frame ones; the method was immunoSEQ multiplex PCR. Of more than 95,000 clones in the sample, 58% were seen once. This sequence joins TRBV29-1 and TRBJ2-4; D is possibly TRBD1 (6 bases). The sample in question was CD8+ T cells sorted from blood, obtained at week 4, from a patient treated with tofacitinib. The origin of this receptor is a human donor with alopecia areata. Here the CDR3 reads CSAKQGTKNIQYF. The CDR3 DNA reads as TGCAGCGCTAAACAGGGAACCAAAAACATTCAGTACTTC. Full variable domain (outside the CDR3, taken from reference TRBV29-1 and TRBJ2-4): SAVISQKPSRDICQRGTSLTIQCQVDSQVTMMFWYRQQPGQSLTLIATANQGSEATYESGFVIDKFPISRPNLTFSTLTVSNMSPEDSSIYLCSAKQGTKNIQYFGAGTRLSVL.